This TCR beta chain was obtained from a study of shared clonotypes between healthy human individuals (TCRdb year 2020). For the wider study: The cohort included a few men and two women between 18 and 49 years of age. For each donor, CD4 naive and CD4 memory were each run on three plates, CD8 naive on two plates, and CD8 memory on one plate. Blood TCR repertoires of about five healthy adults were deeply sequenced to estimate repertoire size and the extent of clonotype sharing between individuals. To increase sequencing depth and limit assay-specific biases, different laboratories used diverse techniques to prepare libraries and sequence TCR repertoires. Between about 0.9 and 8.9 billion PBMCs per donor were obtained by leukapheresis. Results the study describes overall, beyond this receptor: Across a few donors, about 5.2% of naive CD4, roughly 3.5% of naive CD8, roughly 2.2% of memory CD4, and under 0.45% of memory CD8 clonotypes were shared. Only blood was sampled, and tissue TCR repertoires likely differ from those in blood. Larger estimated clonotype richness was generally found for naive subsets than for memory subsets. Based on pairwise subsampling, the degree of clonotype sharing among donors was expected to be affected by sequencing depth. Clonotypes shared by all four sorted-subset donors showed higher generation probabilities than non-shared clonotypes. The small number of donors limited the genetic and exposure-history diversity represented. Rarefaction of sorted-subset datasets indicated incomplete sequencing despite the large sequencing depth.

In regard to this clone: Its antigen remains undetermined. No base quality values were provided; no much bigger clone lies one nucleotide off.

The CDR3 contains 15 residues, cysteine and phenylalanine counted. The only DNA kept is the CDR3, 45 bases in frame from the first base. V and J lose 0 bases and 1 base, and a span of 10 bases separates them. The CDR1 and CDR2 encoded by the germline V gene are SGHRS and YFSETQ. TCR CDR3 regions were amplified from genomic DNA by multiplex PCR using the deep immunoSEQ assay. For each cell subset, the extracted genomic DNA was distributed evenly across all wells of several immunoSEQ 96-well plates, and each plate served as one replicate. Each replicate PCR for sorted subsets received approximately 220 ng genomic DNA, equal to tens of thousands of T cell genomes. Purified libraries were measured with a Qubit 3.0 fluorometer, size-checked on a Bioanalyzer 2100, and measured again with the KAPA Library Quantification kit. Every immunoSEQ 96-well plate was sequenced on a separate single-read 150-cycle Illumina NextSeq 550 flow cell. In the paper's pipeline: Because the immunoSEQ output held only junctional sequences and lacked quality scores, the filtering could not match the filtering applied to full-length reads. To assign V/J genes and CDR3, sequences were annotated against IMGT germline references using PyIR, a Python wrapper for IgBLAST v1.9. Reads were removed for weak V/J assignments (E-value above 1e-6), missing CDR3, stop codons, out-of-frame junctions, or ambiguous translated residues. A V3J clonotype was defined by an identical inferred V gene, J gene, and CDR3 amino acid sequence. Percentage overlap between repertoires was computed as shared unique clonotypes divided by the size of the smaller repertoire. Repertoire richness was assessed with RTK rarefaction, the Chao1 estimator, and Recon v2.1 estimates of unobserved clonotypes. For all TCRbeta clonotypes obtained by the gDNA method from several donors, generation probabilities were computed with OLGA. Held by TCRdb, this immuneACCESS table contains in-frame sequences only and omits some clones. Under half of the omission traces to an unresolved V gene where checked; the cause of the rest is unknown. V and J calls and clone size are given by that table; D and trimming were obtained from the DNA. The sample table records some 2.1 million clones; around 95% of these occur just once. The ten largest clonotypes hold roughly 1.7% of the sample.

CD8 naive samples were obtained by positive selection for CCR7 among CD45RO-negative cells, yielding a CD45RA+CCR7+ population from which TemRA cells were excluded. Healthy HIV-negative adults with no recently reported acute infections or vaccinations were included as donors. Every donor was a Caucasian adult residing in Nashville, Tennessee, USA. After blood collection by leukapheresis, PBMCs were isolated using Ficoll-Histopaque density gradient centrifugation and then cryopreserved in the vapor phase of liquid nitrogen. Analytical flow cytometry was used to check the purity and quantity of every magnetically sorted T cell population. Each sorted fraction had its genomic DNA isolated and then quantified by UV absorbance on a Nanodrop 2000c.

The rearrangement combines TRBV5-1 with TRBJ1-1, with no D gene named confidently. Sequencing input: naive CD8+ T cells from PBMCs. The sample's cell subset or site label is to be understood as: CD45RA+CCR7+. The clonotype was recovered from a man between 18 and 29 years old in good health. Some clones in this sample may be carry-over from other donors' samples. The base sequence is TGCGCCAGCAGCTTGGATGTTGGGAGGAACACTGAAGCTTTCTTT. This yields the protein CASSLDVGRNTEAFF.